Shown below are 16 T cell receptor beta chains from a single sample sequenced in a study of shared clonotypes between healthy human individuals. Libraries were prepared by immunoSEQ multiplex PCR; TCRdb keeps only in-frame clonotypes and omits some of them. The sample lists 640,000 or so clones; around 72% were seen once. The sequencing input was memory CD4+ T cells sorted from blood. This sample's subset: CD45RA-negative fraction. The receptor source for this set is a woman aged 25 to 39 in good health.

This clone was counted only a few times. The rearrangement uses TRBV7-2 and TRBJ1-1; D uncertain. Germline V gene sequence: CDR1 SGHTA, CDR2 FQGNSA. The CDR3 covers 13 residues. Trimming removed 6 bases from V and 3 bases from J, with 11 bases in between. DNA for the CDR3: TGTGCCAGCAGGCTTCAGAGGGACACTGAAGCTTTCTTT. Translating it yields CASRLQRDTEAFF.

The table lists this clone with a few counts. Other DNA sequences within the sample encode an identical CDR3. The V and J genes are TRBV29-1 and TRBJ2-3; perhaps D is TRBD1 or TRBD2 (5 bases each). The germline V and J ends were trimmed by 6 bases and 3 bases, with 10 bases remaining between them. CDR3 length: 12 amino acids. Germline CDR1 reads SQVTM; CDR2 reads ANQGSEA. CDR3 in amino acids: CSVDGGTDTQYF. In nucleotides, the CDR3 is TGCAGCGTAGATGGGGGTACAGATACGCAGTATTTT.

V gene TRBV7-9 combines with J gene TRBJ1-1; 8 bases match TRBD1. This CDR3 is 14 amino acids long. Germline trimming cut 4 bases from V and 6 bases from J; bases unmatched to any gene: 7. Germline loops: CDR1 SEHNR, CDR2 FQNEAQ (reference sequence). The CDR3 DNA reads TGTGCCAGCAGCTCCCCTGGACAGGGTCCTGAAGCTTTCTTT. As protein: CASSSPGQGPEAFF. The full variable domain, in which reference TRBV7-9 and TRBJ1-1 provide the parts outside the CDR3, is DTGVSQNPRHKITKRGQNVTFRCDPISEHNRLYWYRQTLGQGPEFLTYFQNEAQLEKSRLLSDRFSAERPKGSFSTLEIQRTEQGDSAMYLCASSSPGQGPEAFFGQGTRLTVV.

This clone was counted once. The chain combines TRBV7-7 with TRBJ2-5, with TRBD1 matching 9 bases. Germline-derived CDR1 and CDR2 are SSHAT and FNYEAQ (reference sequence). The ends lost 5 bases at V and 5 bases at J; junction bases unmatched: 9. This CDR3 has 15 amino acids. In nucleotides, the CDR3 is TGTGCCAGCAGCCGCGGTGGACAGGGGTTTGAGACCCAGTACTTC. This gives the protein CASSRGGQGFETQYF.

The chain combines TRBV5-4 with TRBJ2-7; no firm D call. Germline V gene data show CDR1 as SGHNT and CDR2 as YYREEE (reference sequence). The CDR3 covers 13 residues. Trimming shortened V by 1 base and J by 2 bases, and 7 bases separated the two germline ends. The CDR3 nucleotides read TGTGCCAGCAGCTTGTACAGCACCTACGAGCAGTACTTC. Amino acid sequence: CASSLYSTYEQYF.

The rearrangement joins TRBV5-1 to TRBJ2-1; 7 nucleotides line up with TRBD2. V gave up 5 bases and J gave up 2 bases; unmatched junction bases: 7. CDR1 and CDR2 (germline): SGHRS, YFSETQ. This CDR3 region has 15 residues. For the CDR3, the DNA is TGCGCCAGCAGAACCACCGGGACTACCTACAATGAGCAGTTCTTC. Protein: CASRTTGTTYNEQFF.

The rearrangement links TRBV19 to TRBJ2-2, with D perhaps being TRBD1 or TRBD2 (5 bases each). The ends were cut back, 7 bases at V and 2 bases at J, with 17 bases in the middle. The CDR3 is made up of 16 amino acids. Per germline, CDR1 LNHDA and CDR2 SQIVND (reference sequence). The CDR3 DNA follows: TGTGCCAGTACCCCCGGTTGGGGGATTAACACCGGGGAGCTGTTTTTT. It is translated as CASTPGWGINTGELFF. The variable domain in full, with the rest retrieved from reference TRBV19 and TRBJ2-2, is DGGITQSPKYLFRKEGQNVTLSCEQNLNHDAMYWYRQDPGQGLRLIYYSQIVNDFQKGDIAEGYSVSREKKESFPLTVTSAQKNPTAFYLCASTPGWGINTGELFFGEGSRLTVL.

The chain recombines TRBV18 with TRBJ2-3, with 14 positions matching TRBD2. The CDR3 loop spans 17 amino acids. CDR1 is KGHSH and CDR2 is LQKENI in the germline V gene. Trimming at V came to 2 bases and at J to 1 base, leaving 2 bases not matched to a gene. The chain's CDR3 is CASSPTGLAGGTDTQYF. The CDR3 nucleotides read TGTGCCAGCTCACCAACGGGACTAGCGGGAGGCACAGATACGCAGTATTTT.

This clone was observed once. The chain uses TRBV7-2 and TRBJ1-4; D is uncertain. V lost 3 bases to trimming and J lost 8 bases, with 7 bases between them. CDR1 SGHTA and CDR2 FQGNSA come from the germline V gene. This CDR3 is 12 amino acids long. The CDR3 DNA is TGTGCCAGCAGCTTGAATGAAGAAAAACTGTTTTTT. Protein product: CASSLNEEKLFF.

The chain links TRBV9 to TRBJ2-7, with D perhaps TRBD2 (5 bases). Germline lookup yields CDR1 SGDLS and CDR2 YYNGEE. This CDR3 contains 14 residues. Trimming took off 3 bases at V and 1 base at J, with 11 bases between the two ends. The CDR3 spells CASSAATGSYEQYF. Here the CDR3 DNA reads TGTGCCAGCAGCGCGGCGACGGGATCCTACGAGCAGTACTTC.

The genes are TRBV19 and TRBJ1-5, with 10 nucleotides matching TRBD1. Trimming at V came to 0 bases and at J to 6 bases, leaving 2 bases not matched to a gene. CDR1 and CDR2 from the germline V gene are LNHDA and SQIVND (reference sequence). This CDR3 spans 15 amino acids. This CDR3 is CASSIDWTGGQPQHF. The CDR3 bases are TGTGCCAGTAGTATAGATTGGACAGGGGGTCAGCCCCAGCATTTT.

With respect to this clone: Other DNA sequences within the sample encode an identical CDR3. J is TRBJ2-2 and V is TRBV5-1; D remains ambiguous. Trimming removed 4 bases at V and 0 bases at J, with 13 bases between. CDR3 length: 16 residues. Germline V gene data show CDR1 as SGHRS and CDR2 as YFSETQ. The CDR3: CASSPRAGSNTGELFF. The CDR3 DNA sequence: TGCGCCAGCAGCCCCCGGGCAGGATCGAACACCGGGGAGCTGTTTTTT.

The V and J genes are TRBV13 and TRBJ2-5, with a weak D call TRBD2 (6 bases). V was cut by 5 bases and J by 2 bases, with 9 bases left in between. The CDR3 is 13 amino acids. Germline lookup yields CDR1 PRHDT and CDR2 FYEKMQ (reference sequence). CDR3 in DNA: TGTGCCAGCAGCCGGGGGAGACAAGAGACCCAGTACTTC. Amino acid sequence: CASSRGRQETQYF.

This clone was counted a single time. The V call is TRBV5-1, the J call TRBJ2-7; 7 bases line up with TRBD1. Trimming removed 0 bases from V and 3 bases from J; junction bases left unmatched: 6. The CDR3 totals 15 residues. The germline gives CDR1 SGHRS, CDR2 YFSETQ. This chain's CDR3 is CASSLAGGRLYEQYF. The CDR3 DNA is TGCGCCAGCAGCTTGGCAGGGGGTCGACTCTACGAGCAGTACTTC.

This clone was detected many times. This chain links TRBV4-2 with TRBJ2-3, with 7 bases that match TRBD2. CDR3 length: 15 amino acids. Germline assignment: CDR1 LGHNA and CDR2 YNFKEQ. Trimming at V came to 1 base and at J to 5 bases, leaving 6 bases not matched to a gene. The CDR3 coding sequence is TGTGCCAGCAGCCAAGGGGCGGGAGAGGTAGATACGCAGTATTTT. Its protein is CASSQGAGEVDTQYF.

The chain combines TRBV29-1 with TRBJ2-7; D is unresolved. V dropped 7 bases and J dropped 0 bases, with 10 bases sitting between them. This CDR3 contains 12 residues. CDR1 is SQVTM and CDR2 is ANQGSEA in the germline V gene. The CDR3 DNA reads as TGCAGCGCTGCTAGGAGCTCCTACGAGCAGTACTTC. This gives the protein CSAARSSYEQYF.